These 18 T cell receptor beta chains share one sample of origin, sequenced in a study of shared clonotypes between healthy human individuals. Sequencing used immunoSEQ multiplex PCR; TCRdb keeps in-frame clones, though not all of them. The sample contains roughly 1,500,000 clones, 98% of which appear only once. The source material was naive CD4+ T cells sorted from blood. Subset described: CD45RA+ positively selected. The receptors originated from a man aged 30 to 39 in good health.

The rearrangement uses TRBV28 and TRBJ2-7, with D possibly being TRBD2 (5 bases). The CDR3 spans 14 residues. Looked up from germline, CDR1 is MDHEN and CDR2 is SYDVKM. Trimming shortened V by 7 bases and J by 2 bases, and 15 bases separated the two germline ends. The CDR3 is CASTIRGLPYEQYF. The CDR3 DNA sequence: TGTGCCAGCACCATACGGGGTCTCCCCTACGAGCAGTACTTC.

J is TRBJ2-1 and V is TRBV5-1; 7 bases agree with TRBD2. This CDR3 region has 18 residues. Losses at the gene ends were 4 bases for V and 0 bases for J; bases not matched to a gene: 13. Germline V CDR1 and CDR2: SGHRS, YFSETQ. The CDR3 region has the DNA TGCGCCAGCAGCAGGGAGAGTAGCGGGCTGAGCTCCTACAATGAGCAGTTCTTC. This translates into CASSRESSGLSSYNEQFF.

This chain uses TRBV2 with TRBJ2-1; D ambiguous. Per germline, CDR1 SNHLY and CDR2 FYNNEI. V lost 4 bases and J 0 bases, leaving 13 bases between the germline ends. This CDR3 has 16 amino acids. In DNA, the CDR3 is TGTGCCAGCAGTGTATCCAGACCGAGCTCCTACAATGAGCAGTTCTTC. Protein: CASSVSRPSSYNEQFF.

V gene TRBV27 combines with J gene TRBJ2-3, with 12 bases that match TRBD2. The CDR3 covers 20 residues. CDR1 and CDR2 from the germline V gene are MNHEY and SMNVEV (reference sequence). Trimming removed 6 bases from V and 0 bases from J; junction bases left unmatched: 16. The CDR3: CASSQVYILAGGGSTDTQYF. Here the CDR3 DNA reads TGTGCCAGCAGCCAAGTTTATATACTAGCGGGAGGAGGGAGCACAGATACGCAGTATTTT.

This clone was seen just once. The chain combines TRBV27 with TRBJ2-7; possible D gene TRBD1, 5 bases. The CDR3 covers 12 residues. Trimming stripped 6 bases from V and 5 bases from J, with 11 bases between. Germline V CDR1 and CDR2: MNHEY, SMNVEV (reference sequence). For the CDR3, the DNA is TGTGCCAGCAGCACAGCAGGGCACGAGCAGTACTTC. It encodes CASSTAGHEQYF.

The V and J genes are TRBV7-2 and TRBJ1-2; D remains ambiguous. Germline assignment: CDR1 SGHTA and CDR2 FQGNSA. CDR3 length equals 14 residues. Trimming pared 3 bases from V and 2 bases from J, leaving 10 bases between. The CDR3: CASSFFRGNYGYTF. DNA of the CDR3: TGTGCCAGCAGCTTTTTTCGGGGAAACTATGGCTACACCTTC.

This chain joins TRBV7-9 and TRBJ2-7; TRBD2 might be the D (6 bases). From germline, CDR1 is SEHNR and CDR2 FQNEAQ (reference sequence). Trimming took off 0 bases at V and 4 bases at J, with 19 bases between the two ends. This CDR3 spans 17 amino acids. CDR3 residues: CASSLARRGGMIYEQYF. CDR3 nucleotides: TGTGCCAGCAGCTTAGCGCGACGTGGCGGGATGATTTACGAGCAGTACTTC.

The chain combines TRBV5-1 with TRBJ2-3; 11 bases agree with TRBD2. This CDR3 spans 15 amino acids. The germline V gene has CDR1 SGHRS and CDR2 YFSETQ. With V trimmed by 4 bases and J by 8 bases, 9 bases remained unmatched. CDR3 region: CASSQGTSGPSTQYF. The CDR3 DNA reads as TGCGCCAGCAGCCAAGGGACTAGCGGACCGAGTACGCAGTATTTT. The variable domain in full, with the rest retrieved from reference TRBV5-1 and TRBJ2-3, is KAGVTQTPRYLIKTRGQQVTLSCSPISGHRSVSWYQQTPGQGLQFLFEYFSETQRNKGNFPGRFSGRQFSNSRSEMNVSTLELGDSALYLCASSQGTSGPSTQYFGPGTRLTVL.

The chain employs TRBV10-3 and TRBJ1-2; no firm D call. There are 12 residues in the CDR3. Germline lookup yields CDR1 ENHRY and CDR2 SYGVKD. Trimming removed 6 bases at V and 2 bases at J, with 7 bases between. CDR3 DNA: TGTGCCATCAGGGATGGAAACTATGGCTACACCTTC. Translating gives CAIRDGNYGYTF.

This chain uses TRBV5-1 with TRBJ1-1; D gene uncertain. This CDR3 spans 11 amino acids. V lost 6 bases and J lost 0, with 3 bases in between. CDR1 and CDR2 from the germline V gene are SGHRS and YFSETQ. The DNA of the CDR3 is TGCGCCAGCATGTTGAACACTGAAGCTTTCTTT. This translates into CASMLNTEAFF.

V usage is TRBV7-9 and J usage is TRBJ2-2; D not resolved. CDR3 length: 16 residues. Germline V gives CDR1 SEHNR, CDR2 FQNEAQ (reference sequence). V gave up 5 bases and J gave up 1 base, with 14 bases separating them. The DNA of the CDR3 is TGTGCCAGCAGCCTTAATAGGTGGGAGAACACCGGGGAGCTGTTTTTT. It codes for CASSLNRWENTGELFF.

This chain links TRBV5-1 with TRBJ2-5, with TRBD1 matching 8 bases. In germline, CDR1 is SGHRS, CDR2 YFSETQ. Losses at the gene ends were 0 bases for V and 5 bases for J; bases not matched to a gene: 6. This CDR3 region has 15 residues. The CDR3 is CASSLAGGYIETQYF. CDR3 nucleotides: TGCGCCAGCAGCTTGGCAGGGGGCTATATCGAGACCCAGTACTTC.

The V gene is TRBV25-1, the J gene TRBJ2-1, with D perhaps assigned TRBD1 or TRBD2 (5 bases each). CDR1 MGHDK and CDR2 SYGVNS come from the germline V gene. Deletions cut 5 bases from V and 6 bases from J, with 14 bases between. This CDR3 has 14 residues. CDR3 sequence: CASSYLGESNEQFF. In DNA, the CDR3 is TGTGCCAGCAGTTACCTGGGGGAGAGCAATGAGCAGTTCTTC.

The chain uses TRBV28 and TRBJ2-5; tentatively, D is TRBD1 or TRBD2 (5 bases each). The length of the CDR3 is 16 residues. Germline V CDR1 and CDR2: MDHEN, SYDVKM. The germline V and J ends were trimmed by 4 bases and 2 bases, with 17 bases remaining between them. DNA for the CDR3: TGTGCCAGCAGTTCGGCCCCGGGACGCAATCAAGAGACCCAGTACTTC. This sequence encodes CASSSAPGRNQETQYF.

In nucleotides, the CDR3 is TGTGCCAGCAGCTTTCAGGGGTGGGATGAGCAGTTCTTC. Protein product: CASSFQGWDEQFF. The V call is TRBV11-2, the J call TRBJ2-1, with D maybe TRBD1 (6 bases). This CDR3 comprises 13 residues. Looked up from germline, CDR1 is SGHAT and CDR2 is FQNNGV. Trimming took 3 bases from V and 8 from J, leaving 11 bases between them.

This chain connects TRBV5-6 to TRBJ2-7; 15 bases are shared with TRBD2. Trimming cost V 0 bases and J 6 bases; bases outside gene matches: 1. Germline CDR1 and CDR2: SGHDT and YYEEEE. This CDR3 comprises 15 residues. CDR3 nucleotide sequence: TGTGCCAGCAGCTTGGTGGGACTAGCGGGAGGCGAGCAGTACTTC. As protein: CASSLVGLAGGEQYF.

The chain links TRBV5-4 to TRBJ2-7; D gene unclear. Germline V gene sequence: CDR1 SGHNT, CDR2 YYREEE (reference sequence). Trimming removed 0 bases at V and 5 bases at J, with 9 bases between. The CDR3 totals 13 residues. The CDR3 DNA follows: TGTGCCAGCAGCTTGGAATTGGGCAACGAGCAGTACTTC. This translates into CASSLELGNEQYF.

The chain carries TRBV5-1 and TRBJ2-3, with 7 bases lining up with TRBD2. There are 17 residues in the CDR3. The V gene end was trimmed by 4 bases and the J gene end by 4 bases; junction bases not matched to a gene: 15. Germline V gene sequence: CDR1 SGHRS, CDR2 YFSETQ. The CDR3 region is CASSAPWGSGSADTQYF. In DNA, the CDR3 is TGCGCCAGCAGCGCCCCGTGGGGTAGCGGGTCTGCAGATACGCAGTATTTT.